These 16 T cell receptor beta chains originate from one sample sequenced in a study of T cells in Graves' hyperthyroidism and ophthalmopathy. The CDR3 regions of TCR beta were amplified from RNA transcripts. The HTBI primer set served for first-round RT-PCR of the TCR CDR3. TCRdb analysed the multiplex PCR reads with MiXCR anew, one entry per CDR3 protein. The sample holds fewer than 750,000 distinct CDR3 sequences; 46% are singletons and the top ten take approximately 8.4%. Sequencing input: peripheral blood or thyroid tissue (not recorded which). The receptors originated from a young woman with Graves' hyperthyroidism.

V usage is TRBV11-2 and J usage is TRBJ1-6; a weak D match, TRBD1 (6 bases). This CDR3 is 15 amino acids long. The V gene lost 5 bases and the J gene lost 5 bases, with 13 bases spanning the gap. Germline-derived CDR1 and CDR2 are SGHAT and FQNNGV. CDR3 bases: TGTGCCAGCAGCCCTCAGGGGAGCCATAATTCACCCCTCCACTTT. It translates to CASSPQGSHNSPLHF.

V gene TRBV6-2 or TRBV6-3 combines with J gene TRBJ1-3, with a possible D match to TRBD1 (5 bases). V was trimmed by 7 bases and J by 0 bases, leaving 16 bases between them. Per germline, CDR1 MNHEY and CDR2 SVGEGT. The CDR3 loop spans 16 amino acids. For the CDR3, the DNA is TGTGCCAGCATAACCGGGACGGAGAGCTCTGGAAACACCATATATTTT. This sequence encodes CASITGTESSGNTIYF.

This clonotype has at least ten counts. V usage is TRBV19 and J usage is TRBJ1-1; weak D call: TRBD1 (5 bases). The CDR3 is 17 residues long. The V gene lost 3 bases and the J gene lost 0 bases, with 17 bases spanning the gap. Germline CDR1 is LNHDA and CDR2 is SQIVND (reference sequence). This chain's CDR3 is CASSILFGQGMNTEAFF. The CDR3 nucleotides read TGTGCCAGTAGTATTTTATTCGGCCAGGGAATGAACACTGAAGCTTTCTTT.

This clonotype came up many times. CDR3 nucleotide sequence: TGCAGCGTTGAAGATCAGGAGGGAGATACGCAGTATTTT. Translating gives CSVEDQEGDTQYF. V and J are TRBV29-1 and TRBJ2-3; tentatively, D is TRBD2 (6 bases). The CDR3 has 13 residues. Trimming removed 0 bases at V and 5 bases at J, with 9 bases between. CDR1 and CDR2 (germline): SQVTM, ANQGSEA.

CDR3 loop: CSVRGLAGSYEQYF. Here the CDR3 DNA reads TGCAGCGTTCGAGGACTAGCGGGATCCTACGAGCAGTACTTC. The chain has TRBV29-1 and TRBJ2-7; 12 positions match TRBD2. The CDR3 runs to 14 residues. Germline trimming cut 5 bases from V and 1 base from J; bases unmatched to any gene: 3. Per germline, CDR1 SQVTM and CDR2 ANQGSEA.

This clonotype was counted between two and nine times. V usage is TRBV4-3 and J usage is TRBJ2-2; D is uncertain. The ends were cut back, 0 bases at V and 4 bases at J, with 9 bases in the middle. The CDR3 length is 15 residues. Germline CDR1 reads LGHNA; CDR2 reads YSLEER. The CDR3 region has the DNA TGCGCCAGCAGCCAAGATTTTCGGAGCACCGGGGAGCTGTTTTTT. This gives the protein CASSQDFRSTGELFF.

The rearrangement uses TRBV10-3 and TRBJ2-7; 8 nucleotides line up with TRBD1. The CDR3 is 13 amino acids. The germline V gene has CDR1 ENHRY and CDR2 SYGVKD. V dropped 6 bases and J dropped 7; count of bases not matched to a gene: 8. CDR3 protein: CAIRDQGAWEQYF. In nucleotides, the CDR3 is TGTGCCATCAGGGACCAGGGGGCGTGGGAGCAGTACTTC.

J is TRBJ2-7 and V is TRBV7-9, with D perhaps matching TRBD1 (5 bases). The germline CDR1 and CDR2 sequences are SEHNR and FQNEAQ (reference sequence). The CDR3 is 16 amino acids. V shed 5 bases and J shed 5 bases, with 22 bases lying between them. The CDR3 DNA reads TGTGCCAGCAGCGGTACAGGTAGCTCTGGGGCCAACGAGCAGTACTTC. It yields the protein CASSGTGSSGANEQYF.

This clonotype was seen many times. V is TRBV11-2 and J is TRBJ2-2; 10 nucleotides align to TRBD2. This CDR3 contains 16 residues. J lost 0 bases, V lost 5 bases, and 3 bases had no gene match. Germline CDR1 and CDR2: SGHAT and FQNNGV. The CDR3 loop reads CASSPGLAANTGELFF. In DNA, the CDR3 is TGTGCCAGCAGCCCCGGACTAGCGGCGAACACCGGGGAGCTGTTTTTT.

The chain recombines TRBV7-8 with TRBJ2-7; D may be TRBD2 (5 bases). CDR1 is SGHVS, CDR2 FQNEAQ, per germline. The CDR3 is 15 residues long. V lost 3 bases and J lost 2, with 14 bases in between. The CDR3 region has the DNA TGTGCCAGCAGCTTGGCCCTTACCGGGGCCTACGAGCAGTACTTC. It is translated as CASSLALTGAYEQYF.

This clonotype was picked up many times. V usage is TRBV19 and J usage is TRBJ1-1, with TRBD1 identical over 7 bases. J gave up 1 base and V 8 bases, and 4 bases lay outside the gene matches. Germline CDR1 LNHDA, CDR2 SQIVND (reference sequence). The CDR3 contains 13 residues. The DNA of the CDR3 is TGTGCCAGTTGGGGACAGACGAACACTGAAGCTTTCTTT. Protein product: CASWGQTNTEAFF.

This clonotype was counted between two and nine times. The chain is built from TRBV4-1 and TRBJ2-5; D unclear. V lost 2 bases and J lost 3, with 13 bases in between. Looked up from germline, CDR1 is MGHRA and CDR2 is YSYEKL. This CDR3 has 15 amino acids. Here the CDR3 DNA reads TGCGCCAGCAGCCAATTTGGACGGAACGAAGAGACCCAGTACTTC. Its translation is CASSQFGRNEETQYF.

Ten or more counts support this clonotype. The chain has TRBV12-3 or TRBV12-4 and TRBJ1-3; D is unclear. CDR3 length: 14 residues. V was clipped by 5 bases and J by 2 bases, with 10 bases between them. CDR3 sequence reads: CASSTAGTGNTIYF. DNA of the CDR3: TGTGCCAGCAGTACCGCGGGGACTGGAAACACCATATATTTT.

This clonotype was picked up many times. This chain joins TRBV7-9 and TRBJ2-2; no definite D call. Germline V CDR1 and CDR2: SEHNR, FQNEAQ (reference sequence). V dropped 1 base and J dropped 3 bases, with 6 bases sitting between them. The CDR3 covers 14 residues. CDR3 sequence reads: CASSLEAYTGELFF. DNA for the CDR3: TGTGCCAGCAGCTTAGAAGCTTACACCGGGGAGCTGTTTTTT. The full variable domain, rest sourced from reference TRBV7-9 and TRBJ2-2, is DTGVSQNPRHKITKRGQNVTFRCDPISEHNRLYWYRQTLGQGPEFLTYFQNEAQLEKSRLLSDRFSAERPKGSFSTLEIQRTEQGDSAMYLCASSLEAYTGELFFGEGSRLTVL.

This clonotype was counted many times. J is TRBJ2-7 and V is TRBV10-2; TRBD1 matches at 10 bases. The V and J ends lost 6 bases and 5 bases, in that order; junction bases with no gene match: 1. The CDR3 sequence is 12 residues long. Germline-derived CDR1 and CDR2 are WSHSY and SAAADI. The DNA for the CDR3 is TGCGCCAGCAGCGGGACAGGGGACGAGCAGTACTTC. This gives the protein CASSGTGDEQYF.

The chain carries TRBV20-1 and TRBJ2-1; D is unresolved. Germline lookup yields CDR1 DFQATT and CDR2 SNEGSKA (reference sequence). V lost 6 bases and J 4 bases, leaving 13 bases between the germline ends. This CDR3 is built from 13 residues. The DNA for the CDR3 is TGCAGTGCCAGACACGAGGCTTACAATGAGCAGTTCTTC. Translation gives CSARHEAYNEQFF.